Following are 14 T cell receptor beta chains from one sample sequenced in a study of blood T cell repertoires in COVID-19. Sequencing used immunoSEQ multiplex PCR; TCRdb keeps in-frame clones, though not all of them. The sample carries about 280,000 clones, about 91% recorded once. Sequencing was carried out using PBMCs or T cells enriched from blood (not recorded which). Receptors originate from a man aged 35-49 years who had been exposed to COVID-19.

This chain joins TRBV27 and TRBJ2-2, with D unresolved. The germline V gene has CDR1 MNHEY and CDR2 SMNVEV (reference sequence). V lost 2 bases, J lost 5 bases, and 6 bases lay in between. The CDR3 covers 13 residues. This CDR3 reads CASSLRPTGELFF. CDR3 bases: TGTGCCAGCAGTTTACGTCCGACCGGGGAGCTGTTTTTT.

The chain carries TRBV3-1 (or the pseudogene TRBV3-2) and TRBJ2-7; TRBD1 matches at 7 bases. Trimming took 1 base from V and 4 from J; bases not matched to a gene: 22. From germline, CDR1 is LGHDT and CDR2 YNNKEL (reference sequence). The CDR3 is made up of 20 amino acids. The CDR3 sequence is CASSQGRMLYWQGVDYEQYF. DNA of the CDR3: TGTGCCAGCAGCCAAGGGAGGATGTTATACTGGCAGGGGGTGGATTACGAGCAGTACTTC.

The chain recombines TRBV5-4 with TRBJ1-1; tentative D call: TRBD1 (5 bases). Trimming took 4 bases from V and 1 from J, leaving 8 bases between them. From germline, CDR1 is SGHNT and CDR2 YYREEE (reference sequence). The CDR3 is 13 residues long. The CDR3 region has the DNA TGTGCCAGCAGCCCCGGACAGAACACTGAAGCTTTCTTT. It encodes CASSPGQNTEAFF.

The chain employs TRBV10-2 and TRBJ2-7; TRBD2 is a possible D gene (6 bases). Trimming removed 7 bases from V and 0 bases from J, with 13 bases in between. This CDR3 is 14 amino acids long. Germline CDR1 is WSHSY and CDR2 is SAAADI. The CDR3, as DNA: TGCGCCAGCAAATGGGCGGGAAACTCCTACGAGCAGTACTTC. It encodes CASKWAGNSYEQYF.

This clone turned up a few times. The J gene is TRBJ1-2, the V gene TRBV15, with TRBD1 identical over 7 bases. The ends lost 5 bases at V and 3 bases at J; junction bases unmatched: 9. The CDR3 runs 15 residues. Per the germline V gene, CDR1 is LNHNV and CDR2 is YYDKDF (reference sequence). For the CDR3, the DNA is TGTGCCACCAGCTCTGGGACAGCCCAGTACTATGGCTACACCTTC. Translated: CATSSGTAQYYGYTF. Full variable domain (outside the CDR3, taken from reference TRBV15 and TRBJ1-2): DAMVIQNPRYQVTQFGKPVTLSCSQTLNHNVMYWYQQKSSQAPKLLFHYYDKDFNNEADTPDNFQSRRPNTSFCFLDIRSPGLGDTAMYLCATSSGTAQYYGYTFGSGTRLTVV.

This chain joins TRBV7-2 and TRBJ1-2, with TRBD1 matching over 9 bases. The CDR3 covers 14 residues. V dropped 3 bases and J dropped 3; count of bases not matched to a gene: 2. Germline assignment: CDR1 SGHTA and CDR2 FQGNSA. The CDR3 DNA reads TGTGCCAGCAGCTTGGGGACAGGGTACTATGGCTACACCTTC. This codes for CASSLGTGYYGYTF.

The chain has TRBV4-3 and TRBJ1-6, with D unresolved. The CDR3 has 15 amino acids. Germline CDR1 LGHNA, CDR2 YSLEER. V was shortened by 3 bases and J by 6 bases, with 12 bases between the two germline ends. Written as DNA, the CDR3 is TGCGCCAGCAGCCACTCCGGGGAGCTTAATTCACCCCTCCACTTT. Translating gives CASSHSGELNSPLHF.

The V gene is TRBV9, the J gene TRBJ1-2; the match to TRBD1 covers 9 bases. Germline V gene sequence: CDR1 SGDLS, CDR2 YYNGEE. V dropped 3 bases and J dropped 4; count of bases not matched to a gene: 7. The CDR3 spans 15 residues. The DNA of the CDR3 is TGTGCCAGCAGCGGAACCGACAGGGGGACCTATGGCTACACCTTC. It translates to CASSGTDRGTYGYTF. The entire variable domain, with the rest obtained from reference TRBV9 and TRBJ1-2, is as follows: DSGVTQTPKHLITATGQRVTLRCSPRSGDLSVYWYQQSLDQGLQFLIQYYNGEERAKGNILERFSAQQFPDLHSELNLSSLELGDSALYFCASSGTDRGTYGYTFGSGTRLTVV.

This clone has a handful of counts. Here the CDR3 DNA reads TGTGCCAGCAGTTTGAGGCGTACGCAGTATTTT. It specifies CASSLRRTQYF. V usage is TRBV28 and J usage is TRBJ2-3; D not resolved. Germline V gives CDR1 MDHEN, CDR2 SYDVKM. V was trimmed by 3 bases and J by 8 bases, leaving 6 bases between them. CDR3 length equals 11 residues.

The chain employs TRBV6-2 or TRBV6-3 and TRBJ1-1; D not certain. Trimming removed 2 bases at V and 3 bases at J, with 7 bases between. Germline V lookup: CDR1 MNHEY, CDR2 SVGEGT. The CDR3 consists of 13 residues. CDR3 nucleotides: TGTGCCAGCAGTTACCGCCGGGACACTGAAGCTTTCTTT. Its protein is CASSYRRDTEAFF.

V usage is TRBV5-4 and J usage is TRBJ1-6; no reliable D call. V shed 0 bases and J shed 6 bases, with 10 bases lying between them. Germline assignment: CDR1 SGHNT and CDR2 YYREEE (reference sequence). CDR3 length equals 15 residues. This CDR3 is CASSLDPGTNSPLHF. The DNA for the CDR3 is TGTGCCAGCAGCTTGGATCCAGGAACTAATTCACCCCTCCACTTT.

This chain joins TRBV29-1 and TRBJ1-4; D not certain. The CDR3 consists of 15 residues. Germline CDR1 and CDR2: SQVTM and ANQGSEA. V was pared by 4 bases and J by 1 base, with 13 bases between. The CDR3 DNA follows: TGCAGCGTTGTGGGAGGCCTTGGAACTAATGAAAAACTGTTTTTT. It specifies CSVVGGLGTNEKLFF.

V gene TRBV19 combines with J gene TRBJ2-7; the D gene is possibly TRBD2 (5 bases). CDR3 length equals 14 residues. Trimming removed 5 bases at V and 3 bases at J, with 14 bases between. Germline assignment: CDR1 LNHDA and CDR2 SQIVND (reference sequence). CDR3 bases: TGTGCCAGTAGTCCCCGGGGAACCAACTACGAGCAGTACTTC. It yields the protein CASSPRGTNYEQYF.

The rearrangement joins TRBV29-1 to TRBJ1-2; weak D call: TRBD1 (6 bases). CDR3 length: 13 residues. V was pared by 6 bases and J by 3 bases, with 14 bases between. Germline assignment: CDR1 SQVTM and CDR2 ANQGSEA. The CDR3 bases are TGCAGCGTCCGAACGGCAGGGGACTATGGCTACACCTTC. Amino acid sequence: CSVRTAGDYGYTF.